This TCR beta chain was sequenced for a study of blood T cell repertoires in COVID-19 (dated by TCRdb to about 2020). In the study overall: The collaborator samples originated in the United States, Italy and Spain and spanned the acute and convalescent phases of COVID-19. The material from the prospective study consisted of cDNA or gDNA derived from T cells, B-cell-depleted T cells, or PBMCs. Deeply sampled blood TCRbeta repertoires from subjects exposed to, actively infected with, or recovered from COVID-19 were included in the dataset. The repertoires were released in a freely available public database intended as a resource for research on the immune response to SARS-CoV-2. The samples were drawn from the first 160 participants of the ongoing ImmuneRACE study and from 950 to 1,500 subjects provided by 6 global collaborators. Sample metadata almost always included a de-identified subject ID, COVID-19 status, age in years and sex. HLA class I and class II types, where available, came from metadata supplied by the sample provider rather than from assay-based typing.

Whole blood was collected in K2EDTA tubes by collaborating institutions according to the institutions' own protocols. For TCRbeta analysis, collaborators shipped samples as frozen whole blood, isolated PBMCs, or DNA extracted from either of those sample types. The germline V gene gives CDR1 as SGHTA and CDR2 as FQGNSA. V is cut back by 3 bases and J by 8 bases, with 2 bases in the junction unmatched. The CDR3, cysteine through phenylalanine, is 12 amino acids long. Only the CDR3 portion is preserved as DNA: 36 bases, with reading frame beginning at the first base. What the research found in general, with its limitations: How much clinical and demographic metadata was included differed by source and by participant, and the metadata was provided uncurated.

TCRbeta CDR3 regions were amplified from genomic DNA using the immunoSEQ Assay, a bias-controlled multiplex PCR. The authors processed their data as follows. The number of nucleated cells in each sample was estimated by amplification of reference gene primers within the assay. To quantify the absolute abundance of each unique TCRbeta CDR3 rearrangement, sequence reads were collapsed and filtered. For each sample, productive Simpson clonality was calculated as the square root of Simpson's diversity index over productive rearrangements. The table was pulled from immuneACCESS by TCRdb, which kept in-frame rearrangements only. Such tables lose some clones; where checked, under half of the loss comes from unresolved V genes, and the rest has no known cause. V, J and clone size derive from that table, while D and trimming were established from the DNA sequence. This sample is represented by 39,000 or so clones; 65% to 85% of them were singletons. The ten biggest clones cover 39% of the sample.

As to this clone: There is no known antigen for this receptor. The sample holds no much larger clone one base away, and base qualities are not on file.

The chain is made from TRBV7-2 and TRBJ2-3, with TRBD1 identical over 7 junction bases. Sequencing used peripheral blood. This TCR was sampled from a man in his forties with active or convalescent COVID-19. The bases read TGTGCCAGCAGCTTGGCAGGGGGTACGCAGTATTTT. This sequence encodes CASSLAGGTQYF.